This TCR beta chain was captured in a study of regulatory and conventional T cells in RAG deficiency. The CDR3 spans 12 residues. The germline V gene encodes CDR1 SGHTS and CDR2 YDEGEE. Trimming cost V 4 bases and J 2 bases, with 4 bases left between them. Blood CD4+ CD25-high CD127-low regulatory T cells supplied the genomic DNA template. Study-level points and caveats: Control T-cell subsets had markedly higher Shannon entropy and lower Simpson indices than RAG-deficient patients. Compared with controls, unique Treg TCR beta sequences dropped about 100-fold in Omenn syndrome and CID/AS. Patient subsets had shorter CDR3s; Omenn Treg-Tconv overlap exceeded 75%.

On this clone itself: Its antigen is currently unknown.

Repertoires were generated with immunoSEQ multiplex PCR, while TCRdb's copy carries only in-frame clones and drops some. There are tens of thousands of clones in the sample; about nine tenths occur only once, and roughly 0.74% lies in the top ten. The same sample was also used in a study of regulatory T cells. That publication notes: Primers: 52 TRBV forward and 13 TRBJ reverse. Skewed V and J usage and few unique V-J pairs marked patient repertoires, most in Tregs.

The chain carries TRBV5-8 and TRBJ1-3; D unresolved. The source is a human donor in good health. Material for sequencing was Tregs sorted from blood. The CDR3 bases are TGTGCCAGCAGCCCCACTGGAAACACCATATATTTT. Protein sequence: CASSPTGNTIYF. The variable domain in full, completed from reference TRBV5-8 and TRBJ1-3, reads EAGVTQSPTHLIKTRGQQATLRCSPISGHTSVYWYQQALGLGLQFLLWYDEGEERNRGNFPPRFSGRQFPNYSSELNVNALELEDSALYLCASSPTGNTIYFGEGSWLTVV.